This T cell receptor beta chain was identified in a study of CD4 T cells in relation to SARS-CoV-2 and coronaviruses. Whole-study context: The negative reference was HIV-1 Nef peptide pool or peptide-free culture. Shared crossreactive spike epitopes were mapped to their HLA restriction.

Germline-derived CDR1 and CDR2 are SGDLS and YYNGEE. The CDR3 is 16 amino acids. Trimming removed 0 bases from V and 8 bases from J, with 18 bases in between. In regard to this clone: The antigen is unknown.

The table came from immunoSEQ multiplex PCR; TCRdb's copy has only in-frame clones and leaves some out. This sample has roughly 18,000 clones; approximately 80% occur once, and the top ten carry about a quarter. Unexposed donor CD4+ T cells date from about 2011-2018, before the COVID-19 pandemic. Isolation of CD4+ T cells took place after 10 days in culture. The receptor comes from a human donor in good health. The gene calls are TRBV9 and TRBJ2-1; possible D gene TRBD2, 6 bases. The sequencing input was CD4+ T cells from PBMCs, cultured in vitro. CDR3 sequence (DNA): TGTGCCAGCAGCGTAGCTGGCTCTCACGGCGGGGATGAGCAGTTCTTC. This sequence encodes CASSVAGSHGGDEQFF.